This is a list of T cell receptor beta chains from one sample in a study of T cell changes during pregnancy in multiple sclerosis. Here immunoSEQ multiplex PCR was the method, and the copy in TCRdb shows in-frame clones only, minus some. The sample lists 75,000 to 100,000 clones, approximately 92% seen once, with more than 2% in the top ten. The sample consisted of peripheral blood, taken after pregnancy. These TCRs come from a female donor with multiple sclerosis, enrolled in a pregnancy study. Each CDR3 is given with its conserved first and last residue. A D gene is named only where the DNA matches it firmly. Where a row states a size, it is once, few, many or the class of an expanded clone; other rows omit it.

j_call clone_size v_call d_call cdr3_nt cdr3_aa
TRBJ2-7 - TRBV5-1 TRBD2 TGCGCCAGCAGCTTGGCTTTTAGCGGGAGAGGCGAGCAGTACTTC CASSLAFSGRGEQYF
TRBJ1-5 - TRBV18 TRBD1 TGTGCCAGCTCACCCCTGGGACAGTCTATCAGCCCCCAGCATTTT CASSPLGQSISPQHF
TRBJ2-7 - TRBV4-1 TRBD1 TGCGCCAGCAGCCAAGATGGTTACAGGGGAACCTACGAGCAGTACTTC CASSQDGYRGTYEQYF
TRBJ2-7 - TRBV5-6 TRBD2 TGTGCCAGCAGCTTCGGGGGGACCTCCTACGAGCAGTACTTC CASSFGGTSYEQYF
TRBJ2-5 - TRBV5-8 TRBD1 TGTGCCAGCAGCTCTGAAGTAGCAGGGGGTGAGGAGACCCAGTACTTC CASSSEVAGGEETQYF
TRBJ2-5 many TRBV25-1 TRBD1 TGTGCCAGCAGTGACCCACAGGGGAACCAAGAGACCCAGTACTTC CASSDPQGNQETQYF
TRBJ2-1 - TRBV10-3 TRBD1 TGTGCCATCGCCGGGACAGGGGTTACCTTGTCCTACAATGAGCAGTTCTTC CAIAGTGVTLSYNEQFF
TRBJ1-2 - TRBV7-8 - TGTGCCAGCAGCATGGGGCAGGGGAGTGGCTACACCTTC CASSMGQGSGYTF
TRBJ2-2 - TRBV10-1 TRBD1 TGCGCCAGCAGTCCGACGGGACAGTACCTAAACTTTGGGGACACCGGGGAGCTGTTTTTT CASSPTGQYLNFGDTGELFF
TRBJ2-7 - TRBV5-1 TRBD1 TGCGCCAGCAGCTTCCCGGGACAGAACTACGAGCAGTACTTC CASSFPGQNYEQYF
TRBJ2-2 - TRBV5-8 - TGTGCCAGCAGCTTGCGGTATCCGGACACCGGGGAGCTGTTTTTT CASSLRYPDTGELFF
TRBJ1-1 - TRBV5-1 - TGCGCCAGCAGCTTCGAAAGCGGCACTGAAGCTTTCTTT CASSFESGTEAFF
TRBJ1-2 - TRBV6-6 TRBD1 TGTGCCAGCAGTAGCTTTGGGACAGGGGGCGGCTATGGCTACACCTTC CASSSFGTGGGYGYTF
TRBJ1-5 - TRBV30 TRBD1 TGTGCCTGGAATGCAGGGGGCAGGGGTCAGCCCCAGCATTTT CAWNAGGRGQPQHF
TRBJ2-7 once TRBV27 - TGTGCCAGCAGTTTGTGGGGGAGGGAGCAGTACTTC CASSLWGREQYF
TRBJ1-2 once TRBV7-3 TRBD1 TGTGCCAGCAGCTTTAACAGGGGGCCGTCCGGCTACACCTTC CASSFNRGPSGYTF
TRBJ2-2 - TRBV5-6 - TGTGCCACGTGGGCCGGGACTTACACCGGGGAGCTGTTTTTT CATWAGTYTGELFF
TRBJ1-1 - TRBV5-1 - TGCGCCAGCAGCTTGGGGCTGGGGGCGAGGACTGAAGCTTTCTTT CASSLGLGARTEAFF
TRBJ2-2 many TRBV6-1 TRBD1 TGTGCCAGCGTGAGGACAGGGAACACCGGGGAGCTGTTTTTT CASVRTGNTGELFF
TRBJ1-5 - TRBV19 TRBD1 TGTGCCAGTAGTATAACGGGACAGCTAAGAAGGCAGCCCCAGCATTTT CASSITGQLRRQPQHF
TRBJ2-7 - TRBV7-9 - TGTGCCAGCAGCTTAGCGGGGGGTTACGAGCAGTACTTC CASSLAGGYEQYF
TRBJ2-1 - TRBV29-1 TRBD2 TGCAGCGGTAGGCTAGCGGGGTTGGATGAGCAGTTCTTC CSGRLAGLDEQFF
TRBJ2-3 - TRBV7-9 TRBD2 TGTGCCAGCAGCCAGACTAGCGGGAGGGCCCTCAGCACAGATACGCAGTATTTT CASSQTSGRALSTDTQYF
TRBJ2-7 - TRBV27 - TGTGCCAGCAGTCTCACGGGTTACGAGCAGTACTTC CASSLTGYEQYF
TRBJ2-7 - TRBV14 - TGTGCCAGCTCGTCCCCCTACGAGCAGTACTTC CASSSPYEQYF
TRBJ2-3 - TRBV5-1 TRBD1 TGCGCCAGCAGCGTAGGACAGGGTTGGACAGATACGCAGTATTTT CASSVGQGWTDTQYF
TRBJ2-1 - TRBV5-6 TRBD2 TGTGCCAGCAGCAGCGGGAGGGCCTACAATGAGCAGTTCTTC CASSSGRAYNEQFF
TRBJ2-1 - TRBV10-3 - TGTGCCATCAGTGAAGAGGTGGGTTCCTACTACAATGAGCAGTTCTTC CAISEEVGSYYNEQFF
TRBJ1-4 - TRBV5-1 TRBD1 TGCGCCAGCAGCGACAGGGGTGAAAAACTGTTTTTT CASSDRGEKLFF
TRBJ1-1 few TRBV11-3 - TGTGCCAGCAGCTCCGACTTTCGAGGAGGTGAAGCTTTCTTT CASSSDFRGGEAFF
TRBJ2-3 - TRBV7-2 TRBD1 TGTGCCAGCGGTGAGGGGGCCAGCACAGATACGCAGTATTTT CASGEGASTDTQYF
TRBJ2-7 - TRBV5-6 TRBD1 TGTGCCAGCAGCTTGCTTGGCGACAGGGCCTACGAGCAGTACTTC CASSLLGDRAYEQYF
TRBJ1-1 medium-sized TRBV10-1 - TGCGCCAGCACCCAGGACATCTCGGGCTCTGAAGCTTTCTTT CASTQDISGSEAFF
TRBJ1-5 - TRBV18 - TGTGCCAGCTCACCATCCTCCTCAGGGAATCAGCCCCAGCATTTT CASSPSSSGNQPQHF
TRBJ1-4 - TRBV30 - TGTGCCTGGAGAGGGGAGGGAACTAATGAAAAACTGTTTTTT CAWRGEGTNEKLFF
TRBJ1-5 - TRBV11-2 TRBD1 TGTGCCAGCAGCTTAGACAGGGGGCGCAATCAGCCCCAGCATTTT CASSLDRGRNQPQHF
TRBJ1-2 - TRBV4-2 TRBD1 TGTGCCAGCAGCCGGGCAGGGGGCGAATATGGCTACACCTTC CASSRAGGEYGYTF
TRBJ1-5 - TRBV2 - TGTGCCAGCTCCCCCGGCGGAGTATTCAATCAGCCCCAGCATTTT CASSPGGVFNQPQHF
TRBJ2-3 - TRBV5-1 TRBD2 TGCGCCAGCAGCTTGGTGCGGGGGGGCCAAGATACGCAGTATTTT CASSLVRGGQDTQYF
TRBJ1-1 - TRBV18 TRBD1 TGTGCCAGCTCATCCCGGGACAGAGAAACTGAAGCTTTCTTT CASSSRDRETEAFF
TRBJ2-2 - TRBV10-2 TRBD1 TGCGCCTCTCACGACCGGACAGGGGGCGCAGTATATGACGGGGAGCTGTTTTTT CASHDRTGGAVYDGELFF
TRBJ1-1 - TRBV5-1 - TGCGCCAGCAACAAGGGGCTGAACACTGAAGCTTTCTTT CASNKGLNTEAFF
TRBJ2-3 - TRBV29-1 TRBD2 TGCAGCGTTCACGGACTAGCGGGAACCACAGATACGCAGTATTTT CSVHGLAGTTDTQYF
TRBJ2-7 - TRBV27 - TGTGCCAGCAGTTTGGAGAGCTCCTACGAGCAGTACTTC CASSLESSYEQYF
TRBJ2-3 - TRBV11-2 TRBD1 TGTGCCAGCAGCCAACGGACAGGGGTCACGAATACGCAGTATTTT CASSQRTGVTNTQYF